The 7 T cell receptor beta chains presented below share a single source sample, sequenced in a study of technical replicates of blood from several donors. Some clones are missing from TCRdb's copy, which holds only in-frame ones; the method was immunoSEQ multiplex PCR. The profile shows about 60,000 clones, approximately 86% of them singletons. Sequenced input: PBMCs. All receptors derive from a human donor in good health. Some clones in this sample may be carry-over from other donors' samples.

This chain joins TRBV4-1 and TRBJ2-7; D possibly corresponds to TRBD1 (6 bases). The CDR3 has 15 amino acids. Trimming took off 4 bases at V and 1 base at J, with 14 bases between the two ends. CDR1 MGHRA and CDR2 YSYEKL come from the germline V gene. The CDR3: CASSLTWTVSYEQYF. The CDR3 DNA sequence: TGCGCCAGCAGCCTAACCTGGACAGTTTCCTACGAGCAGTACTTC.

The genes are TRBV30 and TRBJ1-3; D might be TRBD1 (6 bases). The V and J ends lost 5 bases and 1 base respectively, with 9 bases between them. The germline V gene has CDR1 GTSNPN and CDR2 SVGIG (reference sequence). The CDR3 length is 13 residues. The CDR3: CAWARGSGNTIYF. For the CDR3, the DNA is TGTGCCTGGGCCAGGGGTTCTGGAAACACCATATATTTT.

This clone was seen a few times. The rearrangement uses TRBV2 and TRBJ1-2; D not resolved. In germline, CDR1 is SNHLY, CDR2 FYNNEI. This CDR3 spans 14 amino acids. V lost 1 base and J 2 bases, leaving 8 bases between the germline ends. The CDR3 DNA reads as TGTGCCAGCAGTGAAGTTGGGAGAAACTATGGCTACACCTTC. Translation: CASSEVGRNYGYTF.

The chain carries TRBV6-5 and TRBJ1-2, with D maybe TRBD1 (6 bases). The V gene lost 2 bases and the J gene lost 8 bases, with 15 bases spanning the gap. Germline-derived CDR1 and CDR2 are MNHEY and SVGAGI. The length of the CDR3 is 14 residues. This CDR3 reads CASSYADRPGGYTF. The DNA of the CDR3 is TGTGCCAGCAGTTACGCAGACAGGCCCGGGGGCTACACCTTC.

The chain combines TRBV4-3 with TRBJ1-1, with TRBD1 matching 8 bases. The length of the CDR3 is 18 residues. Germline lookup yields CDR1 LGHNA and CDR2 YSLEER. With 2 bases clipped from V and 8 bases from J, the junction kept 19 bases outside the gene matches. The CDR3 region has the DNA TGCGCCAGCAGCCAAAAAGCCACAAGATTGAGACAGGGGAACGAAGCTTTCTTT. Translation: CASSQKATRLRQGNEAFF.

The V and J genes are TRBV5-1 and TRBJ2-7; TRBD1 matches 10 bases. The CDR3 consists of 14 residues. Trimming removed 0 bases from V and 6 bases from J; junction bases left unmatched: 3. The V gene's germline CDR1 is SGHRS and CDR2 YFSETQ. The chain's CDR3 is CASSLGDRGGEQYF. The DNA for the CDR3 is TGCGCCAGCAGCTTGGGGGACAGGGGCGGCGAGCAGTACTTC.

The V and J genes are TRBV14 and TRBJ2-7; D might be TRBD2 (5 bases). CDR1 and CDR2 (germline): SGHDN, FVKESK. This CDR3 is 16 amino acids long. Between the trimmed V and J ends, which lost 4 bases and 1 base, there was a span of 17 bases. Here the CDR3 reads CASSLTPGSSSYEQYF. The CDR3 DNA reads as TGTGCCAGCAGCCTTACCCCGGGGAGTAGTTCCTACGAGCAGTACTTC.